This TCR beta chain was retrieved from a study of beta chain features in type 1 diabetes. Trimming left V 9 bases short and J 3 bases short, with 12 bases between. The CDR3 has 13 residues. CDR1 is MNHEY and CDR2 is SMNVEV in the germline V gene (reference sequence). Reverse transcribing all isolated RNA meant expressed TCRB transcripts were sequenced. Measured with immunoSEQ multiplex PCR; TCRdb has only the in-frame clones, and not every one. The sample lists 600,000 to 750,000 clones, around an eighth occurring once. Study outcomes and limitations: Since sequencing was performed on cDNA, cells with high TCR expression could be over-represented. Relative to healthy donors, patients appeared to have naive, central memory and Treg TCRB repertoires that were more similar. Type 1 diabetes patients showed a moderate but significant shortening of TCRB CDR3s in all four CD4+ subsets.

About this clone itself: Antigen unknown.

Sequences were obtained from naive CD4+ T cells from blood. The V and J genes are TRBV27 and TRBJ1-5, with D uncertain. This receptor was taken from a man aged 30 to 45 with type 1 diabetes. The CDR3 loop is CASSDRNNQPQHF. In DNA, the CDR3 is TGTGCCAGTTCGGACCGAAACAATCAGCCCCAGCATTTT.